One and the same sample provided the 25 T cell receptor beta chains below, sequenced in a study of T cells in Graves' hyperthyroidism and ophthalmopathy. The investigators amplified TCR beta CDR3 regions from RNA transcripts. In the first-round RT-PCR of the TCR CDR3, the HTBI primer set was used. TCRdb reanalysed the multiplex PCR reads using MiXCR and keeps one entry per CDR3 protein. Found here are fewer than 400,000 distinct CDR3 sequences, around an eighth of them singletons; the top ten hold 25% to 30%. Material for sequencing was blood. All receptors derive from a man aged 45-65 years with Graves' ophthalmopathy.

This clonotype was detected ten times or more. The gene calls are TRBV2 and TRBJ1-6; D is uncertain. The CDR3 sequence is 14 residues long. The germline gives CDR1 SNHLY, CDR2 FYNNEI. Deletions cut 6 bases from V and 14 bases from J, with 20 bases between. CDR3 nucleotides: TGTGCCAGCAGCCCCGGGCAGCCCGCGCCCACCCTCCACTTT. This codes for CASSPGQPAPTLHF.

The table lists this clonotype with many counts. The gene calls are TRBV4-2 and TRBJ2-7, with 8 nucleotides matching TRBD2. The CDR3 runs to 15 residues. Losses at the gene ends were 4 bases for V and 3 bases for J; bases not matched to a gene: 8. The germline CDR1 and CDR2 sequences are LGHNA and YNFKEQ. The CDR3 DNA reads TGTGCCAGCAGCCGCGAACTAGCGGAAGTCTACGAGCAGTACTTC. This codes for CASSRELAEVYEQYF.

The V gene is TRBV6-1, the J gene TRBJ1-1, with unresolved D. Trimming left V 7 bases short and J 1 base short, with 13 bases between. CDR3 size: 14 residues. CDR1 and CDR2 from the germline V gene are MNHNS and SASEGT. CDR3 protein: CASKVGGGNTEAFF. CDR3 sequence (DNA): TGTGCCAGCAAAGTAGGCGGTGGGAACACTGAAGCTTTCTTT.

In the case of this clonotype: This may arise from a read error, as a much more abundant clone is one base away. The chain recombines TRBV5-1 with TRBJ2-1; D possibly corresponds to TRBD1 (6 bases). Germline assignment: CDR1 SGHRS and CDR2 YFSETQ. This CDR3 has 16 amino acids. CDR3 in DNA: TGCGCCAGCAGCCCGCAGGGGAGCCCGAACTATAATGAGCAGTCCTTC. Translation gives CASSPQGSPNYNEQSF.

This clonotype was picked up many times. The chain couples TRBV11-1 to TRBJ2-1; 12 positions agree with TRBD2. The V and J ends lost 5 bases and 0 bases, in that order; junction bases with no gene match: 17. Germline CDR1 and CDR2: SGHAT and FQDESV (reference sequence). The CDR3 covers 21 residues. CDR3 region: CASSRTELAGGSRSSYNEQFF. Here the CDR3 DNA reads TGTGCCAGCAGCCGAACGGAACTAGCGGGAGGTAGTCGGAGCTCCTACAATGAGCAGTTCTTC.

This clonotype was picked up a small number of times. This chain joins TRBV19 and TRBJ2-3, with D tentatively TRBD2 (5 bases). The V and J ends lost 3 bases and 4 bases respectively, with 14 bases between them. The CDR3 has 15 amino acids. Germline values: CDR1 LNHDA, CDR2 SQIVND (reference sequence). This chain's CDR3 is CASSIMASSPDTQYF. CDR3 in DNA: TGTGCCAGTAGTATTATGGCTAGCAGCCCAGATACGCAGTATTTT.

In its sample, this clonotype was seen many times. DNA of the CDR3: TGCAGTGCTAGCCGGACAGCCCTTGGCTACGAGCAGTACTTC. Its translation is CSASRTALGYEQYF. The chain has TRBV20-1 and TRBJ2-7, with D perhaps TRBD1 (6 bases). This CDR3 spans 14 amino acids. Trimming took 3 bases from V and 3 from J, leaving 15 bases between them. Per germline, CDR1 DFQATT and CDR2 SNEGSKA (reference sequence).

This clonotype was found many times. The chain has TRBV20-1 and TRBJ2-7; either TRBD1 or TRBD2 may fit D (5 bases each). The CDR3 spans 14 residues. Germline V gene lookup returns CDR1 DFQATT and CDR2 SNEGSKA (reference sequence). Trimming took off 0 bases at V and 6 bases at J, with 15 bases between the two ends. DNA of the CDR3: TGCAGTGCTAGAGACGGGGCCTCTCTGGGCGAGCAGTACTTC. The encoded protein is CSARDGASLGEQYF.

The chain carries TRBV10-3 and TRBJ2-6; D uncertain. The germline V and J ends were trimmed by 1 base and 1 base, with 5 bases remaining between them. Germline V lookup: CDR1 ENHRY, CDR2 SYGVKD. The CDR3 has 15 amino acids. The CDR3 is CAISEFGSGANVLTF. CDR3 coding DNA: TGTGCCATCAGTGAGTTTGGGTCTGGGGCCAACGTCCTGACTTTC.

CDR3 DNA: TGTGCCATCAGTGAGCCACGAAGAGCGAAAAACGAGCAGTACTTC. Its translation is CAISEPRRAKNEQYF. The chain couples TRBV10-3 to TRBJ2-7; no firm D call. The CDR3 is made up of 15 amino acids. The germline V and J ends were trimmed by 2 bases and 5 bases, with 16 bases remaining between them. CDR1 is ENHRY, CDR2 SYGVKD, per germline.

This clonotype occurred many times. The chain recombines TRBV28 with TRBJ1-1, with TRBD1 matching 7 bases. This CDR3 is 15 amino acids long. Trimming took 6 bases from V and 4 from J; bases not matched to a gene: 11. CDR1 is MDHEN and CDR2 is SYDVKM in the germline V gene. CDR3 in amino acids: CASRSLAGGSTEAFF. CDR3 nucleotide sequence: TGTGCCAGCAGGTCGCTGGCAGGGGGGAGCACTGAAGCTTTCTTT.

This clonotype came up a few times. The chain links TRBV28 to TRBJ2-7; 7 bases are shared with TRBD1. This CDR3 comprises 14 residues. The J segment lost 4 bases and the V segment lost 3 bases, leaving 6 bases of the junction unmatched. Germline V CDR1 and CDR2: MDHEN, SYDVKM. The CDR3 sequence is CASSFRGTEYEQYF. CDR3 DNA sequence: TGTGCCAGCAGTTTTAGGGGGACAGAATACGAGCAGTACTTC.

This clonotype was found many times. The V call is TRBV24-1, the J call TRBJ2-5; D is ambiguous. The CDR3 totals 13 residues. Per the germline V gene, CDR1 is KGHDR and CDR2 is SFDVKD. The V end lost 3 bases, the J end lost 2 bases, and 6 bases lay between the germline ends. As DNA, the CDR3 is TGTGCCACCAGTGATGTACAGCAAGAGACCCAGTACTTC. Its translation: CATSDVQQETQYF.

In this sample, this clonotype turned up many times. This sequence joins TRBV2 and TRBJ2-1; perhaps TRBD2 as D (5 bases). V gave up 10 bases and J gave up 3 bases, with 19 bases separating them. The germline gives CDR1 SNHLY, CDR2 FYNNEI. This CDR3 has 15 residues. The CDR3 spells CATTINRELYNEQFF. Here the CDR3 DNA reads TGTGCCACCACAATTAACCGGGAACTCTACAATGAGCAGTTCTTC. The variable domain in full, with the rest retrieved from reference TRBV2 and TRBJ2-1, is EPEVTQTPSHQVTQMGQEVILRCVPISNHLYFYWYRQILGQKVEFLVSFYNNEISEKSEIFDDQFSVERPDGSNFTLKIRSTKLEDSAMYFCATTINRELYNEQFFGPGTRLTVL.

This clonotype was recorded many times. The chain recombines TRBV28 with TRBJ2-3; a weak D match, TRBD2 (6 bases). V was pared by 3 bases and J by 2 bases, with 12 bases between. The CDR3 consists of 15 residues. Germline V gene sequence: CDR1 MDHEN, CDR2 SYDVKM. CDR3 in DNA: TGTGCCAGCAGTTTTGGCGGGATTGACACAGATACGCAGTATTTT. This gives the protein CASSFGGIDTDTQYF. The variable domain in full, with the rest retrieved from reference TRBV28 and TRBJ2-3, is DVKVTQSSRYLVKRTGEKVFLECVQDMDHENMFWYRQDPGLGLRLIYFSYDVKMKEKGDIPEGYSVSREKKERFSLILESASTNQTSMYLCASSFGGIDTDTQYFGPGTRLTVL.

This clonotype was found many times. The chain has TRBV5-1 and TRBJ2-1; no reliable D call. Trimming left V 2 bases short and J 5 bases short, with 8 bases between. This CDR3 has 13 residues. Germline V CDR1 and CDR2: SGHRS, YFSETQ. CDR3 sequence (DNA): TGCGCCAGCAGCTTCTCGGCGGACAATGAGCAGTTCTTC. Residues: CASSFSADNEQFF. The variable domain in full, with the rest retrieved from reference TRBV5-1 and TRBJ2-1, is KAGVTQTPRYLIKTRGQQVTLSCSPISGHRSVSWYQQTPGQGLQFLFEYFSETQRNKGNFPGRFSGRQFSNSRSEMNVSTLELGDSALYLCASSFSADNEQFFGPGTRLTVL.

This clonotype was observed many times. The chain carries TRBV18 and TRBJ2-7; perhaps TRBD2 as D (6 bases). This CDR3 region has 15 residues. The V and J ends lost 1 base and 1 base respectively, with 11 bases between them. Germline V CDR1 and CDR2: KGHSH, LQKENI. The DNA of the CDR3 is TGTGCCAGCTCACCACTAATAGCGGAATCCTACGAGCAGTACTTC. Amino acids: CASSPLIAESYEQYF.

This clonotype has at least ten counts. This chain uses TRBV5-1 with TRBJ1-5, with 7 bases lining up with TRBD1. V shed 2 bases, J shed 5 bases, and the junction held 7 bases outside the gene matches. CDR3 length: 15 residues. The V gene's germline CDR1 is SGHRS and CDR2 YFSETQ. The CDR3 protein is CASSLFGQVDQPQHF. The CDR3 bases are TGCGCCAGCAGCTTATTCGGACAGGTAGATCAGCCCCAGCATTTT.

In its sample, this clonotype was seen many times. The chain combines TRBV18 with TRBJ2-1; no reliable D call. Trimming took 3 bases from V and 5 from J, leaving 11 bases between them. This CDR3 contains 14 residues. Germline V CDR1 and CDR2: KGHSH, LQKENI. The CDR3 reads CASSPAQRNNEQFF. CDR3 DNA sequence: TGTGCCAGCTCACCCGCACAGAGAAACAATGAGCAGTTCTTC.

This chain joins TRBV28 and TRBJ2-3; 7 bases are a match to TRBD2. CDR3 length: 13 amino acids. V lost 7 bases and J lost 6; bases outside the gene matches: 7. CDR1 and CDR2 from the germline V gene are MDHEN and SYDVKM. CDR3 protein: CASKTSLPDTQYF. The DNA for the CDR3 is TGTGCCAGCAAGACTAGCCTCCCCGATACGCAGTATTTT.

This clonotype was recorded many times. The V and J genes are TRBV7-6 and TRBJ2-3; D possibly corresponds to TRBD1 (5 bases). CDR1 is SGHVS, CDR2 FNYEAQ, per germline. This CDR3 comprises 13 residues. Trimming took 5 bases from V and 5 from J, leaving 11 bases between them. The CDR3 is CASSPRVGDTQYF. CDR3 in DNA: TGTGCCAGCAGCCCCAGGGTGGGAGATACGCAGTATTTT.

J is TRBJ1-5 and V is TRBV24-1, with TRBD1 matching 8 bases. This CDR3 is built from 15 residues. The ends lost 3 bases at V and 4 bases at J; junction bases unmatched: 4. Germline-derived CDR1 and CDR2 are KGHDR and SFDVKD. The CDR3 sequence is CATSDPQGGNQPQHF. The CDR3 DNA sequence: TGTGCCACCAGTGATCCACAGGGGGGGAATCAGCCCCAGCATTTT.

V usage is TRBV7-9 and J usage is TRBJ2-4; 9 bases are shared with TRBD1. V was clipped by 5 bases and J by 8 bases; unmatched bases: 10. CDR3 length: 15 amino acids. Germline V gives CDR1 SEHNR, CDR2 FQNEAQ (reference sequence). The DNA of the CDR3 is TGTGCCAGCAGCCCCCCACAGGGGGCGCGTGACATTCAGTACTTC. As protein: CASSPPQGARDIQYF.

The V gene is TRBV19, the J gene TRBJ2-7; D is perhaps TRBD2 (7 bases). Trimming left V 4 bases short and J 3 bases short, with 16 bases between. Germline-derived CDR1 and CDR2 are LNHDA and SQIVND (reference sequence). There are 15 residues in the CDR3. The CDR3 reads CASSSVGGHRYEQYF. As DNA, the CDR3 is TGTGCCAGTAGTAGCGTGGGGGGGCATCGCTACGAGCAGTACTTC. Combining the CDR3 with reference TRBV19 and TRBJ2-7 gives the whole variable domain DGGITQSPKYLFRKEGQNVTLSCEQNLNHDAMYWYRQDPGQGLRLIYYSQIVNDFQKGDIAEGYSVSREKKESFPLTVTSAQKNPTAFYLCASSSVGGHRYEQYFGPGTRLTVT.

The chain recombines TRBV5-4 with TRBJ2-1, with 11 bases identical to TRBD1. The J segment lost 1 base and the V segment lost 3 bases, leaving 15 bases of the junction unmatched. Looked up from germline, CDR1 is SGHNT and CDR2 is YYREEE (reference sequence). The CDR3 consists of 20 residues. CDR3 region: CASSSRTGGHLSRSYNEQFF. Written as DNA, the CDR3 is TGTGCCAGCAGCTCCCGGACAGGGGGCCACCTCTCGAGGTCCTACAATGAGCAGTTCTTC.